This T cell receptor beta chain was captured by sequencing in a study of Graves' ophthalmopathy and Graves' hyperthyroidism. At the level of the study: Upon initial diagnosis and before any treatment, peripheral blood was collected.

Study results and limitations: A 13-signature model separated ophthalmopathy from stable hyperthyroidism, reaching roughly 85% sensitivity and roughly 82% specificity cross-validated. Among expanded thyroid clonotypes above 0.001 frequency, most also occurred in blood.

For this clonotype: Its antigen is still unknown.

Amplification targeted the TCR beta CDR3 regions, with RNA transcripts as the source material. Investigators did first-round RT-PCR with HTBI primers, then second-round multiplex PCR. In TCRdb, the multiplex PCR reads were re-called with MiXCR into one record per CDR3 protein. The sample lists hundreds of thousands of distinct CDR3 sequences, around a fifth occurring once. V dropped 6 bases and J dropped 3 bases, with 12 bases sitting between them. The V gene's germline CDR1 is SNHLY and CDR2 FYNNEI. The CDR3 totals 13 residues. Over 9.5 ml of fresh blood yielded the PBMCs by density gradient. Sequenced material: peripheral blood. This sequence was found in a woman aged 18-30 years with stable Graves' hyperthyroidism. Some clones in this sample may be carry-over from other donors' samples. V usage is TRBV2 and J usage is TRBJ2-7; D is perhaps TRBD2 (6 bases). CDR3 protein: CASRGTARYEQYF. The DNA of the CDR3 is TGTGCCAGCAGGGGGACTGCTCGCTACGAGCAGTACTTC.